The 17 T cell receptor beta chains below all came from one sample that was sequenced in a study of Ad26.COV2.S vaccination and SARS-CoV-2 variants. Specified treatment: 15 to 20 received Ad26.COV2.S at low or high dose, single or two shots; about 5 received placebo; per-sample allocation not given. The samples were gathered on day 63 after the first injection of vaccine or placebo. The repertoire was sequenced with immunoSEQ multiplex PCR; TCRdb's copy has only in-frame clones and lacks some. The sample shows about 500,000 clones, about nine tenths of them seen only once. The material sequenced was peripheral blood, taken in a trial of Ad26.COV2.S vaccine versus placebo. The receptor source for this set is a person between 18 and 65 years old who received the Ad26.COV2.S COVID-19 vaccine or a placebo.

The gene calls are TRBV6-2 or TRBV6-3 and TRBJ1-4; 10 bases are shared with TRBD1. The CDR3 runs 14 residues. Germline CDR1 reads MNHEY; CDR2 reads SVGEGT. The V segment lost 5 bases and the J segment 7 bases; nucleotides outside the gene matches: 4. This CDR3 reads CASSPGTGVEKLFF. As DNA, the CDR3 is TGTGCCAGCAGTCCCGGGACAGGGGTTGAAAAACTGTTTTTT.

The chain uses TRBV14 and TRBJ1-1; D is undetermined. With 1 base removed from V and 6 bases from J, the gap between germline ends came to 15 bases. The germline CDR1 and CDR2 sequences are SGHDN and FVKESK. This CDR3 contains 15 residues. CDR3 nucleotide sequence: TGTGCCAGCAGCCAAGTTCGGTCCCTGCGCGCTGAAGCTTTCTTT. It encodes CASSQVRSLRAEAFF.

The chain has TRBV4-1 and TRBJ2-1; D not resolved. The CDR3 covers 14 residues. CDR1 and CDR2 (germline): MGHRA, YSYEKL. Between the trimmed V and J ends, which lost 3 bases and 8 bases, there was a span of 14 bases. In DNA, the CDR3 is TGCGCCAGCAGCCAGGGTAATGGTTTCGATGAGCAGTTCTTC. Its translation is CASSQGNGFDEQFF.

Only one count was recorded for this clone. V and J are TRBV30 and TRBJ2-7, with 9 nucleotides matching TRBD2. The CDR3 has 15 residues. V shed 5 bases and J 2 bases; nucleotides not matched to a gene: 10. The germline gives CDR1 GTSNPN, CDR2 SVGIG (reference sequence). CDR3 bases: TGTGCCTGGTCGACTAGCGGATCGATAGCCTACGAGCAGTACTTC. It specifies CAWSTSGSIAYEQYF.

CDR3 region: CASGGGYTF. The CDR3 DNA is TGTGCCAGTGGAGGTGGCTACACCTTC. V is TRBV28 and J is TRBJ1-2; D gene uncertain. Looked up from germline, CDR1 is MDHEN and CDR2 is SYDVKM. The CDR3 length is 9 residues. V lost 9 bases and J 7 bases, leaving 6 bases between the germline ends.

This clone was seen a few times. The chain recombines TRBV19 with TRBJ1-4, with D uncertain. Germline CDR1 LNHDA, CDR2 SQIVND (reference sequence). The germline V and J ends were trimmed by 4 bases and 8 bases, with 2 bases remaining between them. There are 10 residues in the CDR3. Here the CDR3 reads CASSTEKLFF. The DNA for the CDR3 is TGTGCCAGTAGTACAGAAAAACTGTTTTTT. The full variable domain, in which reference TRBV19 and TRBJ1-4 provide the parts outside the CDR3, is DGGITQSPKYLFRKEGQNVTLSCEQNLNHDAMYWYRQDPGQGLRLIYYSQIVNDFQKGDIAEGYSVSREKKESFPLTVTSAQKNPTAFYLCASSTEKLFFGSGTQLSVL.

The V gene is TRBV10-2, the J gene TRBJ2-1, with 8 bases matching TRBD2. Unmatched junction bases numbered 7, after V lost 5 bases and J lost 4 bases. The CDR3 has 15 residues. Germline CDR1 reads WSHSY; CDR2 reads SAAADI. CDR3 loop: CASSRAGALYNEQFF. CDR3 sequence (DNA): TGCGCCAGCAGTCGAGCGGGAGCCCTGTACAATGAGCAGTTCTTC.

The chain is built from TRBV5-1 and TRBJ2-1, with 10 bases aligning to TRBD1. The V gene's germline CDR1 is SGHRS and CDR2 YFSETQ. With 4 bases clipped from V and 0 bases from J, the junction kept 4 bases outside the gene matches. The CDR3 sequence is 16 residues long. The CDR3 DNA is TGCGCCAGCAGCGCGGGACAGGGGAGCTCCTACAATGAGCAGTTCTTC. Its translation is CASSAGQGSSYNEQFF.

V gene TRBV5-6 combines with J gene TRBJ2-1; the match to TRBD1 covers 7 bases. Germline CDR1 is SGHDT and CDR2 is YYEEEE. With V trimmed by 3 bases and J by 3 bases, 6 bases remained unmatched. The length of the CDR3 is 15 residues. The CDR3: CASSSTGYSYNEQFF. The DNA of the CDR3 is TGTGCCAGCAGCTCGACAGGGTATAGCTACAATGAGCAGTTCTTC.

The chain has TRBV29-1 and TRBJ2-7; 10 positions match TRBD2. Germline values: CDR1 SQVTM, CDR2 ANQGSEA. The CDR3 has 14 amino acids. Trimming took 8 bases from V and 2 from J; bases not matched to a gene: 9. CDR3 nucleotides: TGCAGCTTCTCCCCGCTAGCGGGAGCCTACGAGCAGTACTTC. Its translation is CSFSPLAGAYEQYF.

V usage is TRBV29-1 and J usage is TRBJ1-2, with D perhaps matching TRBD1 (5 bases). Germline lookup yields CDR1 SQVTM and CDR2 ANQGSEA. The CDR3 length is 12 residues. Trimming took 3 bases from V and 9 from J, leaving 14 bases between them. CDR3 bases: TGCAGCGTTGATCGGACATTAGGTAGCTACACCTTC. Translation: CSVDRTLGSYTF.

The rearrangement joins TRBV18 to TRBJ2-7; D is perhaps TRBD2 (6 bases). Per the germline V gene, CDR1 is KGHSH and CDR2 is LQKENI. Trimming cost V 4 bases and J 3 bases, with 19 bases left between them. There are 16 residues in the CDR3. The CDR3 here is CASSRDRPGLLYEQYF. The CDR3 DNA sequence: TGTGCCAGCTCACGAGACAGACCGGGACTGCTCTACGAGCAGTACTTC.

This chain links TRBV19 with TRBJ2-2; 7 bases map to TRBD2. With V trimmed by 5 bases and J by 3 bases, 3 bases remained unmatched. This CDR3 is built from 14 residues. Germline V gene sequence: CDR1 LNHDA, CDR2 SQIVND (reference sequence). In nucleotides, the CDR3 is TGTGCCAGTAGTTCAGGGAGGGACACCGGGGAGCTGTTTTTT. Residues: CASSSGRDTGELFF. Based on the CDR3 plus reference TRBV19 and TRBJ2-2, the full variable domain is DGGITQSPKYLFRKEGQNVTLSCEQNLNHDAMYWYRQDPGQGLRLIYYSQIVNDFQKGDIAEGYSVSREKKESFPLTVTSAQKNPTAFYLCASSSGRDTGELFFGEGSRLTVL.

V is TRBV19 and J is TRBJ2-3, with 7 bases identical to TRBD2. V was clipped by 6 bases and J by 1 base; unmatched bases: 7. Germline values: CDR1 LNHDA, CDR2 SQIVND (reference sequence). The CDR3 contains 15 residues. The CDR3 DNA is TGTGCCAGTAGAAGCCGGGAGGTGGGCACAGATACGCAGTATTTT. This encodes CASRSREVGTDTQYF.

CDR3 protein: CASSPGLAGSTSYNEQFF. In DNA form, the CDR3 reads TGTGCCAGCAGCCCAGGACTAGCGGGATCCACCTCCTACAATGAGCAGTTCTTC. This chain joins TRBV5-4 and TRBJ2-1, with 12 bases that match TRBD2. CDR1 and CDR2 from the germline V gene are SGHNT and YYREEE (reference sequence). V dropped 4 bases and J dropped 0; count of bases not matched to a gene: 8. CDR3 length: 18 residues.

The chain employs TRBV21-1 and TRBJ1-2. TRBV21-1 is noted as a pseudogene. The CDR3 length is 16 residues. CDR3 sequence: CASSKNHGNPLNGYTF. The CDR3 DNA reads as TGTGCCAGCAGCAAAAACCACGGGAACCCTCTCAATGGCTACACCTTC.

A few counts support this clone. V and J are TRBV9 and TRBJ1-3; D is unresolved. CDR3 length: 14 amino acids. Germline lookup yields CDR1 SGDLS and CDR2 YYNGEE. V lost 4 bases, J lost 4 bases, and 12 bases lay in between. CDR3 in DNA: TGTGCCAGCAGCCCGGCTCCGGGAGGAAACACCATATATTTT. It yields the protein CASSPAPGGNTIYF. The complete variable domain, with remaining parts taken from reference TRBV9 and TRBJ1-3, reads DSGVTQTPKHLITATGQRVTLRCSPRSGDLSVYWYQQSLDQGLQFLIQYYNGEERAKGNILERFSAQQFPDLHSELNLSSLELGDSALYFCASSPAPGGNTIYFGEGSWLTVV.